Below, 21 T cell receptor beta chains from the same sample are listed, as sequenced in a study of OX40 agonist ivuxolimab in advanced cancers. Library preparation used the immunoSEQ multiplex PCR assay. TCRdb's version of the immuneACCESS table is confined to in-frame rearrangements and falls short of the full clone set. An unresolved V gene accounts for under half of the shortfall where checked; the remainder is of unknown origin. The sample data list some 80,000 clones, and over 85% of these were observed just once. Roughly 0.65% of the sample is in the top ten clones. The sequencing here drew on CD4+ or CD8+ T cells sorted from blood, taken in a trial of the OX40 agonist ivuxolimab. Every receptor here comes from an adult with an advanced solid tumor such as melanoma, head and neck, liver or kidney cancer.

The chain is built from TRBV6-1 and TRBJ1-3; D unresolved. Per germline, CDR1 MNHNS and CDR2 SASEGT. The V end was cut by 0 bases, the J end by 0 bases, with 9 bases between. There are 16 residues in the CDR3. In DNA form, the CDR3 reads TGTGCCAGCAGTGAAGCCGGACTGAGCTCTGGAAACACCATATATTTT. It codes for CASSEAGLSSGNTIYF.

The chain is built from TRBV6-5 and TRBJ2-2; 8 bases match TRBD1. There are 15 residues in the CDR3. CDR1 is MNHEY, CDR2 SVGAGI, per germline. V lost 8 bases, J lost 6 bases, and 11 bases stayed unmatched. Written as DNA, the CDR3 is TGTGCCAGCCAAAACTCAGGGGGCTGGTCCGGGGAGCTGTTTTTT. Its protein is CASQNSGGWSGELFF.

This chain links TRBV4-1 with TRBJ1-6; tentatively, D is TRBD1 (5 bases). Between the trimmed V and J ends, which lost 1 base and 9 bases, there was a span of 10 bases. CDR1 and CDR2 (germline): MGHRA, YSYEKL. The CDR3 extends over 14 amino acids. CDR3 nucleotide sequence: TGCGCCAGCAGCCAAGGGGCAGGGCGTTCACCCCTCCACTTT. Translated: CASSQGAGRSPLHF.

The chain uses TRBV18 and TRBJ2-3, with D possibly TRBD2 on 6 matching bases. The V and J ends lost 6 bases and 0 bases respectively, with 10 bases between them. Germline assignment: CDR1 KGHSH and CDR2 LQKENI. This CDR3 has 14 amino acids. The CDR3 DNA is TGTGCCAGCTCTCGGGACTCCAGCACAGATACGCAGTATTTT. Translation: CASSRDSSTDTQYF.

The chain links TRBV6-1 to TRBJ2-7; possibly TRBD1 or TRBD2 for D (7 bases each). CDR3 length: 14 residues. CDR1 is MNHNS and CDR2 is SASEGT in the germline V gene. Between the trimmed V and J ends, which lost 6 bases and 2 bases, there was a span of 14 bases. CDR3 region: CASRLAGGAYEQYF. In DNA, the CDR3 is TGTGCCAGCAGGTTGGCAGGGGGGGCCTACGAGCAGTACTTC.

This chain uses TRBV10-3 with TRBJ2-3; weak D call: TRBD2 (7 bases). This CDR3 comprises 16 residues. The V gene's germline CDR1 is ENHRY and CDR2 SYGVKD. V lost 4 bases, J lost 2 bases, and 16 bases lay in between. The CDR3 DNA reads as TGTGCCATCAGTGCGGGGGGCCGCACCGACACAGATACGCAGTATTTT. This encodes CAISAGGRTDTDTQYF.

This rearrangement joins TRBV5-1 to TRBJ1-3, with a weak D call TRBD1 (5 bases). Looked up from germline, CDR1 is SGHRS and CDR2 is YFSETQ. This CDR3 region has 14 residues. V was cut by 0 bases and J by 1 base, with 5 bases left in between. CDR3 loop: CASSLEGSGNTIYF. The CDR3 nucleotides are TGCGCCAGCAGCTTGGAGGGGTCTGGAAACACCATATATTTT.

The CDR3 is CASSSDSWNSPLHF. The CDR3 coding sequence is TGCGCCAGCAGCTCGGACTCCTGGAATTCACCCCTCCACTTT. The chain employs TRBV5-1 and TRBJ1-6; D ambiguous. The V and J ends lost 3 bases and 7 bases respectively, with 11 bases between them. There are 14 residues in the CDR3. Germline V lookup: CDR1 SGHRS, CDR2 YFSETQ.

This clone was recorded a few times. The chain combines TRBV14 with TRBJ2-2; 7 bases match TRBD2. The germline V gene has CDR1 SGHDN and CDR2 FVKESK. The junction had 16 bases not matched to a gene; V was cut back by 1 base and J by 8 bases. This CDR3 spans 18 amino acids. The CDR3 here is CASSQGKTGRSTLGELFF. The DNA of the CDR3 is TGTGCCAGCAGCCAAGGTAAAACCGGGAGGAGCACGTTAGGGGAGCTGTTTTTT.

The CDR3 DNA reads as TGTGCCAGTAGCCTTGGGACTCCAACGGGGCAGTTCTTC. It yields the protein CASSLGTPTGQFF. The chain carries TRBV19 and TRBJ2-1; a weak D match, TRBD2 (6 bases). The CDR3 consists of 13 residues. V was shortened by 6 bases and J by 12 bases, with 18 bases between the two germline ends. Germline V gene data show CDR1 as LNHDA and CDR2 as SQIVND (reference sequence).

The chain links TRBV18 to TRBJ1-3, with TRBD1 matching over 7 bases. J was trimmed by 0 bases and V by 5 bases; bases with no gene match: 7. The CDR3 is made up of 16 amino acids. The V gene's germline CDR1 is KGHSH and CDR2 LQKENI. The CDR3 region has the DNA TGTGCCAGCTCAGACAGGGCGTGGGCCTCTGGAAACACCATATATTTT. Its translation: CASSDRAWASGNTIYF.

This chain connects TRBV6-5 to TRBJ1-1; D is perhaps TRBD1 (5 bases). This CDR3 is built from 15 residues. V was pared by 6 bases and J by 1 base, with 15 bases between. CDR1 is MNHEY, CDR2 SVGAGI, per germline. The CDR3 region is CASSHGGGRNTEAFF. In nucleotides, the CDR3 is TGTGCCAGCAGCCACGGCGGGGGGAGGAACACTGAAGCTTTCTTT.

In this sample, this clone turned up a few times. This chain links TRBV18 with TRBJ1-1; 7 bases match TRBD1. Trimming took 2 bases from V and 3 from J; bases not matched to a gene: 0. Per germline, CDR1 KGHSH and CDR2 LQKENI. The CDR3 is made up of 13 amino acids. CDR3 DNA sequence: TGTGCCAGCTCACCAGGACAGGACACTGAAGCTTTCTTT. Encoded protein: CASSPGQDTEAFF.

The chain carries TRBV4-1 and TRBJ2-7, with a tentative D call TRBD1 (6 bases). The CDR3 is 14 residues long. V was clipped by 0 bases and J by 4 bases, with 10 bases between them. Germline V gene sequence: CDR1 MGHRA, CDR2 YSYEKL. The CDR3 protein is CASSQEGQGYEQYF. DNA for the CDR3: TGCGCCAGCAGCCAAGAGGGGCAGGGGTACGAGCAGTACTTC.

This clone showed up just a few times. The J gene is TRBJ2-7, the V gene TRBV10-3, with D possibly TRBD2 on 6 matching bases. Trimming stripped 5 bases from V and 2 bases from J, with 10 bases between. CDR1 is ENHRY and CDR2 is SYGVKD in the germline V gene. The CDR3 is made up of 13 amino acids. CDR3 loop: CAISSGPTYEQYF. CDR3 nucleotide sequence: TGTGCCATCAGTAGCGGGCCAACCTACGAGCAGTACTTC.

The chain combines TRBV7-6 with TRBJ2-1; a weak D match, TRBD2 (7 bases). The CDR3 runs to 16 residues. Germline CDR1 and CDR2: SGHVS and FNYEAQ. V lost 1 base and J 9 bases, leaving 19 bases between the germline ends. The CDR3 region is CASSLGGGASPGEQFF. In DNA, the CDR3 is TGTGCCAGCAGCTTAGGAGGGGGGGCTAGCCCCGGTGAGCAGTTCTTC.

This chain joins TRBV18 and TRBJ1-1, with D possibly being TRBD1 (5 bases). Germline CDR1 reads KGHSH; CDR2 reads LQKENI. This CDR3 is built from 15 residues. The ends were cut back, 4 bases at V and 2 bases at J, with 14 bases in the middle. The CDR3 loop reads CASSRGGTGNTEAFF. The CDR3, as DNA: TGTGCCAGCTCACGGGGAGGGACGGGAAACACTGAAGCTTTCTTT.

This clone appeared once. The gene calls are TRBV12-5 and TRBJ2-7; no clear D gene. V was trimmed by 7 bases and J by 7 bases, leaving 23 bases between them. The CDR3 runs 15 residues. Germline V CDR1 and CDR2: LGHNT, FRNRAP. In DNA, the CDR3 is TGTGCTAGTGACCCCTCCGGCAGTGGTGTTGGAGAGCAGTACTTC. Protein: CASDPSGSGVGEQYF.

The chain combines TRBV30 with TRBJ1-6; a possible D gene is TRBD1 (5 bases). This CDR3 is 14 amino acids long. Trimming removed 4 bases from V and 4 bases from J, with 11 bases in between. Per the germline V gene, CDR1 is GTSNPN and CDR2 is SVGIG (reference sequence). CDR3: CAWIQQDYNSPLHF. The CDR3 region has the DNA TGTGCCTGGATCCAACAGGATTATAATTCACCCCTCCACTTT.

V and J are TRBV5-8 and TRBJ1-2, with D hard to call. The CDR3 is made up of 16 amino acids. V lost 2 bases, J lost 0 bases, and 14 bases lay in between. Germline values: CDR1 SGHTS, CDR2 YDEGEE. The CDR3 protein is CASSLMAGTANYGYTF. The CDR3 DNA is TGTGCCAGCAGCTTAATGGCGGGCACAGCTAACTATGGCTACACCTTC.

The table lists this clone with a count of one. J is TRBJ1-2 and V is TRBV6-5, with D possibly matching TRBD1 (5 bases). From germline, CDR1 is MNHEY and CDR2 SVGAGI. The germline V and J ends were trimmed by 0 bases and 4 bases, with 12 bases remaining between them. CDR3 length: 15 amino acids. The CDR3 sequence: CASSYSSRGGYGYTF. In nucleotides, the CDR3 is TGTGCCAGCAGTTACTCGAGCCGCGGGGGCTATGGCTACACCTTC.